This TCR beta chain was captured in a study of blood T cell repertoires in COVID-19. Study information: From the United States, Italy and Spain came samples of acute and convalescent COVID-19.

This table comes from immunoSEQ multiplex PCR, and its TCRdb copy is limited to in-frame clones, with some not included. The sample consists of a few hundred thousand clones, almost 90% of them appearing once. This CDR3 is 16 amino acids long. Germline values: CDR1 SGHKS, CDR2 YYEKEE (reference sequence). V trimming: 5 bases; J trimming: 3 bases; junction bases outside the gene matches: 9. Enrolled during active infection, Seattle patients were then followed longitudinally. This chain uses TRBV5-5 with TRBJ2-2; 8 bases align to TRBD1. Sequencing used peripheral blood. This receptor was obtained from a woman aged 40 to 50 with COVID-19, enrolled during active disease. The CDR3, as DNA: TGTGCCAGCAGGGATGACAGGGGAATCGACACCGGGGAGCTGTTTTTT. This gives the protein CASRDDRGIDTGELFF.